This T cell receptor beta chain comes out of a study of cytomegalovirus exposure and HLA in healthy donors. Study in general: Ancestry clustering placed 81% of under 450 genotyped donors in the Caucasian-associated cluster.

CDR1 MNHNY and CDR2 SVGAGI come from the germline V gene (reference sequence). Unmatched junction bases numbered 8, after V lost 6 bases and J lost 9 bases. This CDR3 comprises 14 residues. The primer mix had 60 Vbeta and 13 Jbeta primers. Libraries were prepared by immunoSEQ multiplex PCR; TCRdb keeps only in-frame clonotypes and omits some of them. The sample includes approximately 100,000 clones, around 67% of them seen just once. Study-level findings and limits: CMV serostatus stood as the only immune exposure information on hand.

This clone came up a few times. Antigen: not known. The specimen was PBMCs. This chain connects TRBV6-6 to TRBJ1-5; 10 positions match TRBD1. This clonotype was sampled from a human donor in good health. CDR3 nucleotide sequence: TGTGCCAGCAGGGAGACAGGGGGCGAGTTGCCCCAGCATTTT. Protein: CASRETGGELPQHF.